This T cell receptor (beta chain) was sequenced in a study of CD8+ T cells in alopecia areata. Background on the study: Treated patients were given oral tofacitinib, which was dosed at 5 to 10 mg twice daily.

Sample treatment: oral pan-JAK inhibitor, 5-10 mg twice daily. Reverse transcribed after extraction, RNA yielded cDNA as the sequencing template. TCRdb's copy holds only in-frame clones and misses some; the assay was immunoSEQ multiplex PCR. The table has approximately 210,000 clones, around 56% seen once. The V and J ends lost 1 base and 7 bases respectively, with 20 bases between them. Looked up from germline, CDR1 is SGHTA and CDR2 is FQGNSA. The CDR3 is 16 amino acids. The source was CD4+ T cells sorted from blood, collected at week 4, from a patient treated with tofacitinib. This chain joins TRBV7-2 and TRBJ2-7; perhaps TRBD1 as D (6 bases). The TCR originated in a human donor with alopecia areata. DNA for the CDR3: TGTGCCAGCAGCTTAGATCCAGGGGTCGGGGTGTGGGAGCAGTACTTC. Its translation is CASSLDPGVGVWEQYF.